This is a list of T cell receptor beta chains from one sample in a study of CD8+CD57+ T cells in acquired aplastic anemia. Via MiXCR, TCRdb re-called the reads, giving one row per CDR3 protein. Of around 200,000 distinct CDR3 sequences listed, about half are singletons. The source material was sorted CD4+, CD8+, or CD8+CD57+ T cells (not recorded which) from PBMCs. The receptors here all came from a human donor with aplastic anemia. Each CDR3 is given with its conserved first and last residue. D genes are given only for firm matches. Size tells how often a clone was seen (once, few, many) or the class of an expanded clone, and some rows leave it out.

TRBV7-2	-	TRBJ2-7	-	TGTGCCAGCAGCTCCGGGGATCACTTCGAGCAGTACTTC	CASSSGDHFEQYF
TRBV25-1	-	TRBJ1-2	TRBD1	TGTGCCAGCAGTGAATATCCCCCGGACAGGGTGGGCGGCTACACCTTC	CASSEYPPDRVGGYTF
TRBV20-1	-	TRBJ2-7	-	TGCAGTGCTAATTCCCGGGACGGGATCTACGAGCAGTACTTC	CSANSRDGIYEQYF
TRBV12-3/TRBV12-4	-	TRBJ2-2	-	TGTGCCAGCAGTTCCGCCGGGGAGCTGTTTTTT	CASSSAGELFF
TRBV19	-	TRBJ2-7	-	TGTGCCAGTGGGTGGGGAGGCGAGCAGTACTTC	CASGWGGEQYF
TRBV5-1	-	TRBJ2-5	TRBD2	TGTGCCAGCAGCTTGGGGACTAGCGGGGGGGCCGGGAGGGAGACCCAGTACTTC	CASSLGTSGGAGRETQYF
TRBV20-1	-	TRBJ2-1	-	TGCAGTGCTAGAGATCCGGGACGGAATTACAATGAGCAGTTCTTC	CSARDPGRNYNEQFF
TRBV29-1	-	TRBJ2-1	-	TGCAGCGTTTCCGTCGTCGGGCACAATGAGCAGTTCTTC	CSVSVVGHNEQFF
TRBV2	-	TRBJ2-7	-	TGTGCCAGCAATGAGGGCTACGAGCAGTACTTC	CASNEGYEQYF
TRBV5-8	many	TRBJ1-1	-	TGTGCCAGCAGCCCGGCTCTTTTGAGGGACACTGAAGCTTTCTTT	CASSPALLRDTEAFF
TRBV20-1	-	TRBJ2-7	TRBD2	TGCAGTGCTAGAAAGCGGGACGGATACTACGAGCAGTACTTC	CSARKRDGYYEQYF
TRBV7-8	-	TRBJ2-7	TRBD1	TGTGCCAGCAGCCGACAGGCACAGGGGGCTCCGGACGAGCAGTACTTC	CASSRQAQGAPDEQYF
TRBV2	-	TRBJ1-1	-	TGTGCCAGCAGTTCAGGGGAGACTGAAGCTTTCTTT	CASSSGETEAFF
TRBV29-1	-	TRBJ1-6	-	TGCAGCGCCGCACCGATTTCACCCCTCCACTTT	CSAAPISPLHF
TRBV20-1	few	TRBJ2-7	TRBD1	TGCAGTGCTAGAAACCCGGGACAGGGGGCCTACGAGCAGTACTTC	CSARNPGQGAYEQYF
TRBV14	-	TRBJ2-3	TRBD2	TGTGCCAGCAGCCTCGGACTAGCGGGGGGGTCCACAGATACGCAGTATTTT	CASSLGLAGGSTDTQYF
TRBV30	-	TRBJ1-3	-	TGTGCCTGGATCACAGCGGTCTCTGGAAACACCATATATTTT	CAWITAVSGNTIYF
TRBV27	-	TRBJ1-1	-	TGTGCCAGCAGTAGAGGGGACTTCCATAAGGAAGCTTTCTTT	CASSRGDFHKEAFF
TRBV25-1	-	TRBJ1-2	-	TGTGCCAGCAGTGAGTTCGGACAGAGCTATGGCTACACCTTC	CASSEFGQSYGYTF
TRBV7-6	-	TRBJ2-7	-	TGTGCCAGCAGCCCCGCCGGGACCTCCTCCTACGAGCAGTACTTC	CASSPAGTSSYEQYF
TRBV5-4	-	TRBJ1-1	-	TGTGCCAGCAGCTTGCGGGGGGGGTCGCGGACTGAAGCTTTCTTT	CASSLRGGSRTEAFF
TRBV7-9	-	TRBJ1-1	-	TGTGCCAGCAGCTTAGTAGGACAGTTAGAAGCTTTCTTT	CASSLVGQLEAFF
TRBV2	many	TRBJ2-7	TRBD1	TGTGCCACCCATCAAGGGACAGGGGCGTCGTACGAGCAGTACTTC	CATHQGTGASYEQYF
TRBV6-1	few	TRBJ2-3	TRBD1	TGTGCCAGCAGTGAAATGGGACAGTACCCATCGGGTACGCAGTATTTT	CASSEMGQYPSGTQYF
TRBV7-6	-	TRBJ2-3	-	TGTGCCAGCTCCTCCCATCCCACAGATACGCAGTATTTT	CASSSHPTDTQYF
TRBV24-1	-	TRBJ1-2	TRBD1	TGTGCCACCAGTGAGGGGACAGGGGGCAATGGCTACACCTTC	CATSEGTGGNGYTF
TRBV3-1	-	TRBJ1-1	TRBD1	TGTGCCAGCAGCCAAGACGGGACAGGGGGTCAGGCTTTCTTT	CASSQDGTGGQAFF
TRBV20-1	-	TRBJ1-2	-	TGCAGTGCTAGAAGAGGAGGGGACTATGGCTACACCTTC	CSARRGGDYGYTF
TRBV7-9	many	TRBJ2-6	TRBD1	TGTGCCAGCCGGGACAGGACTTCTGGGGCCAACGTCCTGACTTTC	CASRDRTSGANVLTF
TRBV20-1	many	TRBJ1-2	-	TGCAGTGCTTCAGGCGGGAAAGGCTACACCTTC	CSASGGKGYTF
TRBV11-1	few	TRBJ2-1	TRBD2	TGTGCCAGCAGCCTAGCGGGGGTGCAGTTCTTC	CASSLAGVQFF
TRBV7-9	few	TRBJ2-7	-	TGTGCCAGCAGCCAGAACCCAGGGAGGGGGGGAAACTACGAGCAGTACTTC	CASSQNPGRGGNYEQYF
TRBV19	-	TRBJ1-2	-	TGTGCCATAGTCGCTCCGGGATCCTATGGCTACACCTTC	CAIVAPGSYGYTF